This T cell receptor beta chain derives from a study of CD8 T cells in ankylosing spondylitis. Germline CDR1 reads MDHEN; CDR2 reads SYDVKM. This CDR3 has 12 amino acids. Trimming cost V 2 bases and J 3 bases, with 3 bases left between them. Note on this clonotype: Its antigen remains unknown.

The study's findings and limits: Among TCR beta sequences, a motif of under ten highly homologous variants appeared characteristic of ankylosing spondylitis blood.

TCRdb re-called the 5' RACE reads through MiXCR, storing one row per CDR3 protein. The sample consists of approximately 520,000 distinct CDR3 sequences, approximately 5.3% of them appearing once. The V gene is TRBV28, the J gene TRBJ2-3; D gene uncertain. The sequenced material came from blood, either unsorted or a sorted T cell fraction (not recorded which). This clonotype originated in a male donor with ankylosing spondylitis. The chain's CDR3 is CASSLKTDTQYF. The CDR3 DNA is TGTGCCAGCAGTTTAAAGACAGATACGCAGTATTTT.